This TCR beta chain was recovered during a study of CD8 T cells in ankylosing spondylitis. Points from the study as a whole: Eight or nine highly homologous variants made up a TCR beta motif that seemed to typify ankylosing spondylitis blood. Reportedly, disease-linked clones are significantly enriched in ankylosing spondylitis patients' matched synovial fluid. Clones that were linked to disease were CD8+ and were relatively rare in peripheral blood.

Ten or more counts support this clonotype. The antigen is not known. The V gene lost 2 bases and the J gene lost 0 bases, with 8 bases spanning the gap. CDR1 is MNHEY, CDR2 SVGEGT, per germline. The CDR3 contains 15 residues. Making use of molecular barcodes, quantitative 5'-RACE generated TCR beta libraries. TCRdb recomputed calls from the 5' RACE reads with MiXCR, one row per CDR3 protein. The sample gives about 500,000 distinct CDR3 sequences, roughly 5% of which show up once; approximately 4% is in the top ten. This chain uses TRBV6-2 or TRBV6-3 with TRBJ1-5, with unresolved D. The TCR sequence derives from a male donor with ankylosing spondylitis. The sequencing input was blood, either unsorted or a sorted T cell fraction (not recorded which). CDR3 protein: CASSYAANSNQPQHF. CDR3 bases: TGTGCCAGCAGTTACGCAGCAAATAGCAATCAGCCCCAGCATTTT.